The 6 T cell receptor beta chains below all came from one sample that was sequenced in a study of patients and donors after allogeneic stem cell transplantation. A single record per CDR3 protein comes from TCRdb applying MiXCR to the RT-PCR reads. Among fewer than 60,000 distinct CDR3 sequences listed, 13% were seen once. Sequenced input: blood, either unsorted or a sorted T cell fraction (not recorded which). Every receptor here comes from a human donor who was either an allogeneic HSCT recipient or a stem cell or donor lymphocyte infusion donor (not recorded which). It is not recorded whose cells these are; they may come from a transplant donor.

In DNA form, the CDR3 reads TGTGCCAGCAGCTTAGCGCTAGGCCAGGGTGAGGCCCGCGTCTGCCATAGCAATCAGCCCCAGCATTTT. It yields the protein CASSLALGQGEARVCHSNQPQHF. The chain has TRBV7-9 and TRBJ1-5, with D possibly being TRBD1 (5 bases). Germline assignment: CDR1 SEHNR and CDR2 FQNEAQ (reference sequence). V was cut by 0 bases and J by 0 bases, with 30 bases left in between. The CDR3 spans 23 residues.

This clonotype was counted a few times. In DNA form, the CDR3 reads TGCAGTGCTAGAGACCTTAGGTCGGGGAGCTCCTACAATGAGCAGTTCTTC. As protein: CSARDLRSGSSYNEQFF. The chain has TRBV20-1 and TRBJ2-1, with a tentative D call TRBD2 (5 bases). The CDR3 extends over 17 amino acids. The V end lost 0 bases, the J end lost 0 bases, and 15 bases lay between the germline ends. CDR1 and CDR2 (germline): DFQATT, SNEGSKA (reference sequence).

This clonotype was counted a few times. V usage is TRBV3-1 and J usage is TRBJ2-1, with D perhaps being TRBD1 or TRBD2 (5 bases each). Trimming cost V 7 bases and J 0 bases, with 13 bases left between them. CDR1 is LGHDT, CDR2 YNNKEL, per germline (reference sequence). This CDR3 has 15 residues. Written as DNA, the CDR3 is TGTGCCAGCACCCCCTGGGGGATCTCCTACAATGAGCAGTTCTTC. Encoded protein: CASTPWGISYNEQFF.

The sample holds many counts of this clonotype. The rearrangement joins TRBV27 to TRBJ1-5; D gene uncertain. With 0 bases removed from V and 0 bases from J, the gap between germline ends came to 6 bases. The CDR3 is 15 amino acids. Germline CDR1 MNHEY, CDR2 SMNVEV (reference sequence). The CDR3 DNA sequence: TGTGCCAGCAGTTTATCAGTAGTTAGCAATCAGCCCCAGCATTTT. This sequence encodes CASSLSVVSNQPQHF.

This clonotype was detected many times. The V call is TRBV5-1, the J call TRBJ1-1; D call uncertain. From germline, CDR1 is SGHRS and CDR2 YFSETQ. This CDR3 spans 13 amino acids. Trimming removed 4 bases from V and 6 bases from J, with 13 bases in between. The CDR3 sequence: CASSPREVAEAFF. In DNA form, the CDR3 reads TGCGCCAGCAGCCCTCGTGAGGTGGCTGAAGCTTTCTTT.

A few counts support this clonotype. CDR3 in amino acids: CASSQYQSGHNQNTEAFF. Written as DNA, the CDR3 is TGTGCCAGCAGCCAATACCAATCTGGACACAACCAGAACACTGAAGCTTTCTTT. The chain combines TRBV4-2 with TRBJ1-1; possibly TRBD1 for D (5 bases). The CDR3 length is 18 residues. Trimming took off 2 bases at V and 1 base at J, with 20 bases between the two ends. Germline CDR1 and CDR2: LGHNA and YNFKEQ.